This T cell receptor (beta chain) derives from a study of PD-L1 blockade in urothelial cancer. The wider study: Males with urothelial cancer arising in the bladder constituted about 90% of the roughly 30 patients.

The CDR3 contains 13 residues. Trimming left V 4 bases short and J 4 bases short, with 5 bases between. The germline V gene has CDR1 MNHGY and CDR2 SAAAGT. To note about this clone: The antigen is undetermined.

Locally advanced or metastatic urothelial carcinoma was diagnosed in the patients. Findings of the study overall: Patients each supplied one FFPE tumor sample, which was not taken right before treatment. Expansion of tumor-associated blood clones at 3 weeks was greater in durable-benefit patients.

The protocol was immunoSEQ multiplex PCR, while the TCRdb copy is restricted to in-frame clones and leaves out a portion. The sample holds 35,000 or so clones; approximately 40% are singletons and the top ten take 8.5% to 10%. This chain links TRBV6-8 with TRBJ1-6, with unresolved D. The clonotype comes from a man in his sixties with urothelial cancer. The sample consisted of tumor tissue, taken before atezolizumab (anti-PD-L1) treatment. The CDR3 reads CASSLGYNSPLHF. The CDR3 nucleotides are TGTGCCAGCAGTTTGGGGTATAATTCACCCCTCCACTTT.